The 14 T cell receptor beta chains below come from one sample, sequenced in a study of T-cell reconstitution after alpha-beta-depleted transplantation in children. For TCRbeta, the library was prepared with unique molecular identifiers. MiXCR, run by TCRdb on the PCR reads, gives a single entry per CDR3 protein. The sample has approximately 590,000 distinct CDR3 sequences; 10% to 13% are singletons. The sequenced sample was PBMCs from the stem cell graft donor, obtained from the stem cell graft. The source is a human donor who donated a stem cell graft to a child with acute myeloid leukemia.

V gene TRBV21-1 combines with J gene TRBJ2-4; TRBD1, the table's D call, was not compared with the DNA. TRBV21-1 counts as a pseudogene. This CDR3 has 19 residues. DNA of the CDR3: TGTGCCAGCAGCAAACCTCGGGACAGGGGGCCGAAAGCCAAAAACATTCAGTACTTC. This sequence encodes CASSKPRDRGPKAKNIQYF.

This clonotype was detected many times. The gene calls are TRBV7-8 and TRBJ2-7; 10 bases line up with TRBD2. The CDR3 runs to 14 residues. The germline CDR1 and CDR2 sequences are SGHVS and FQNEAQ. Trimming removed 5 bases from V and 3 bases from J; junction bases left unmatched: 4. Written as DNA, the CDR3 is TGTGCCAGCAGCCCTACTAGCGGGGTCTACGAGCAGTACTTC. Translating it yields CASSPTSGVYEQYF.

This clonotype was detected many times. This chain connects TRBV24-1 to TRBJ2-7, with 7 bases aligning to TRBD1. J lost 2 bases, V lost 5 bases, and 8 bases had no gene match. Germline V gene lookup returns CDR1 KGHDR and CDR2 SFDVKD. The CDR3 totals 15 residues. The CDR3 is CATSAPGQTTYEQYF. In DNA, the CDR3 is TGTGCCACCAGTGCCCCGGGACAGACCACCTACGAGCAGTACTTC.

In its sample, this clonotype was seen many times. This chain connects TRBV5-6 to TRBJ2-3; 11 bases agree with TRBD2. V lost 4 bases to trimming and J lost 6 bases; unmatched junction nucleotides: 7. This CDR3 comprises 15 residues. Germline CDR1 SGHDT, CDR2 YYEEEE. The DNA for the CDR3 is TGTGCCAGCAGCATTAGCGGGAGGGGAGGCGATACGCAGTATTTT. Translation: CASSISGRGGDTQYF.

To note about this clonotype: Likely a read error: the CDR3 ends without its conserved phenylalanine or tryptophan. The chain links TRBV4-2 to TRBJ2-6; 7 bases agree with TRBD2. This CDR3 has 17 residues. Germline-derived CDR1 and CDR2 are LGHNA and YNFKEQ. The V gene end was trimmed by 0 bases and the J gene end by 0 bases; junction bases not matched to a gene: 2. CDR3 sequence (DNA): TGTGCCAGCAGCCAAGAGGGGAGGGCCTCTGGGGCCAACGTCCTGACTCTC. Protein: CASSQEGRASGANVLTL.

This clonotype was seen a few times. As DNA, the CDR3 is TGTGCCAGCAGTTCAGAGACAAGCGGGACCGGGGAGCTGTTTTTT. Residues: CASSSETSGTGELFF. The chain is built from TRBV6-2 or TRBV6-3 and TRBJ2-2; a weak D match, TRBD2 (6 bases). Germline V gene data show CDR1 as MNHEY and CDR2 as SVGEGT. V lost 4 bases and J 5 bases, leaving 14 bases between the germline ends. This CDR3 comprises 15 residues.

This clonotype has ten or more counts. CDR3 in amino acids: CSAPGFSGDTQYF. As DNA, the CDR3 is TGCAGTGCACCAGGGTTTTCCGGAGATACGCAGTATTTT. This rearrangement joins TRBV20-1 to TRBJ2-3, with D possibly being TRBD1 (5 bases). From germline, CDR1 is DFQATT and CDR2 SNEGSKA (reference sequence). Trimming left V 6 bases short and J 5 bases short, with 15 bases between. The CDR3 length is 13 residues.

Regarding this clonotype: A single base separates this from a much larger clone, so it may be a read error. This sequence joins TRBV20-1 and TRBJ2-1, with 9 bases aligning to TRBD2. CDR1 and CDR2 from the germline V gene are DFQATT and SNEGSKA (reference sequence). Trimming removed 0 bases from V and 6 bases from J; junction bases left unmatched: 12. This CDR3 comprises 17 residues. The CDR3 DNA sequence: TGCAGTGCTAGAGAAAGCGAGGCTAGCGGGGTTGGCAATGAGCAGTTCTTC. Protein sequence: CSARESEASGVGNEQFF.

The rearrangement uses TRBV4-2 and TRBJ2-3, with a weak D call TRBD2 (6 bases). Deletions cut 4 bases from V and 2 bases from J, with 13 bases between. CDR3 size: 15 residues. Germline V gives CDR1 LGHNA, CDR2 YNFKEQ. CDR3 protein: CASSRGTLLTDTQYF. The CDR3 DNA reads as TGTGCCAGCAGCCGAGGGACTTTACTCACAGATACGCAGTATTTT.

This clonotype was recorded a few times. V and J are TRBV29-1 and TRBJ1-1, with D possibly TRBD1 on 5 matching bases. Deletions cut 5 bases from V and 3 bases from J, with 16 bases between. The CDR3 is 14 residues long. The germline gives CDR1 SQVTM, CDR2 ANQGSEA. This CDR3 reads CSVLGATGDTEAFF. The CDR3 DNA is TGCAGCGTTTTAGGGGCCACGGGAGACACTGAAGCTTTCTTT.

The V and J genes are TRBV12-3 or TRBV12-4 and TRBJ2-7; D is unresolved. CDR3 length equals 13 residues. Between the trimmed V and J ends, which lost 2 bases and 2 bases, there was a span of 7 bases. The CDR3 bases are TGTGCCAGCAGTTTAAGGCAGGCCTACGAGCAGTACTTC. It translates to CASSLRQAYEQYF.

This clonotype was counted ten times or more. V and J are TRBV7-3 and TRBJ2-7; the D gene is possibly TRBD1 (5 bases). CDR1 SGHTA and CDR2 FQGTGA come from the germline V gene. The CDR3 spans 12 residues. The ends were cut back, 4 bases at V and 6 bases at J, with 10 bases in the middle. CDR3 protein: CASSSDTSEQYF. CDR3 nucleotide sequence: TGTGCCAGCAGCTCGGACACTTCCGAGCAGTACTTC.

The table lists this clonotype with many counts. The chain is built from TRBV7-9 and TRBJ2-7; no firm D call. The V end was cut by 5 bases, the J end by 2 bases, with 10 bases between. The CDR3 extends over 13 amino acids. Germline V gene sequence: CDR1 SEHNR, CDR2 FQNEAQ (reference sequence). CDR3 in DNA: TGTGCCAGCAGCCCCCCCCGACCCTACGAGCAGTACTTC. This codes for CASSPPRPYEQYF. Looking up the rest from reference TRBV7-9 and TRBJ2-7 gives the full variable domain: DTGVSQNPRHKITKRGQNVTFRCDPISEHNRLYWYRQTLGQGPEFLTYFQNEAQLEKSRLLSDRFSAERPKGSFSTLEIQRTEQGDSAMYLCASSPPRPYEQYFGPGTRLTVT.

The sample holds many counts of this clonotype. The rearrangement joins TRBV7-2 to TRBJ2-3, with D possibly called TRBD1 or TRBD2 (5 bases each). The V gene's germline CDR1 is SGHTA and CDR2 FQGNSA. CDR3 length equals 16 residues. V lost 2 bases, J lost 6 bases, and 18 bases lay in between. For the CDR3, the DNA is TGTGCCAGCAGCTTATATAGAGGGACCCAGGGCGATACGCAGTATTTT. The encoded protein is CASSLYRGTQGDTQYF.